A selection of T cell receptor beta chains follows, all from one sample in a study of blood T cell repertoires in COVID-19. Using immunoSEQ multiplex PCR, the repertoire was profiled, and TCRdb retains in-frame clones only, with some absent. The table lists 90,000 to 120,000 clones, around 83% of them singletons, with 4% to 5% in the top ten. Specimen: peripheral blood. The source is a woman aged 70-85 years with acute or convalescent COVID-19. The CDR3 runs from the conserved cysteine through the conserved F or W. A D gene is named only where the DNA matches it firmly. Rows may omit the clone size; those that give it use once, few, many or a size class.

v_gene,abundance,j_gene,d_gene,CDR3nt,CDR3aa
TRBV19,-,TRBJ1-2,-,TGTGCCAGTAGTGAATTCCAGGCGACAGGACGGAGTGGCTACACCTTC,CASSEFQATGRSGYTF
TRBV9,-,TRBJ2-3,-,TGTGCCAGCAGCGGGGAGAACAGGGTGGGTACGCAGTATTTT,CASSGENRVGTQYF
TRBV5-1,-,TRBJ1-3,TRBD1,TGCGCCAGCAGCTCCTCAGGGGGCTCTGGAAACACCATATATTTT,CASSSSGGSGNTIYF
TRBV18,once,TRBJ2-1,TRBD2,TGTGCCAGCTCGTCGGAGGCGGGAGGGACTGAGCAGTTCTTC,CASSSEAGGTEQFF
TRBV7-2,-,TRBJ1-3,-,TGTGCCAGCAGCTTAATAACAGAAATAGGAAACACCATATATTTT,CASSLITEIGNTIYF
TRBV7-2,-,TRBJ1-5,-,TGTGCCAGCAGCTTCGTGCGAGACAATCAGCCCCAGCATTTT,CASSFVRDNQPQHF
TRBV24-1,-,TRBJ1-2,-,TGTGCCACCAGTGATTGGGCAGGGGCCAATGGCTACACCTTC,CATSDWAGANGYTF
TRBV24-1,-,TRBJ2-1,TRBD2,TGTGCCACCAGTGAACTAGCGGGGGCGACCTACAATGAGCAGTTCTTC,CATSELAGATYNEQFF
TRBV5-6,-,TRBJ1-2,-,TGTGCCAGCGCCCCCAGGGGCACTAACTATGGCTACACCTTC,CASAPRGTNYGYTF
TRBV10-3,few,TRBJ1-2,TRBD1,TGTGCCATCAGTTTAGCCGGGACAGGGGAAGATGGCTACACCTTC,CAISLAGTGEDGYTF
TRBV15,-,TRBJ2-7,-,TGTGCCACCAGCAGAGGGCCAAACTACGAGCAGTACTTC,CATSRGPNYEQYF
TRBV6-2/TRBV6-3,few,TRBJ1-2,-,TGTGCCAGCAGCCTACCTGTAGCAGGGAACTATGGCTACACCTTC,CASSLPVAGNYGYTF
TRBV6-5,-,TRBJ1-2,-,TGTGCCAGCCGACTTCCAGGGGCAAGCTATGGCTACACCTTC,CASRLPGASYGYTF
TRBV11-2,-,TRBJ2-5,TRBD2,TGTGCCAGCAGCATCCACGGAACCACGGGGGGGACCCAGTACTTC,CASSIHGTTGGTQYF
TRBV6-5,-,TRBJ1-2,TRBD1,TGTGCCAGCAGCAGCGACAGGGTTGGATATGGCTACACCTTC,CASSSDRVGYGYTF
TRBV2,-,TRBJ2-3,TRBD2,TGTGCCAGCAGTGCACTAGCGGGAGTCGGAGATACGCAGTATTTT,CASSALAGVGDTQYF
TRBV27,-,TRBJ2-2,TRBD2,TGTGCCAGCAGCCGAGGGACTAGCGGGAACACCGGGGAGCTGTTTTTT,CASSRGTSGNTGELFF
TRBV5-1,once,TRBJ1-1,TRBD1,TGCGCCAGCCGTAGGGGGCGAACTGAAGCTTTCTTT,CASRRGRTEAFF